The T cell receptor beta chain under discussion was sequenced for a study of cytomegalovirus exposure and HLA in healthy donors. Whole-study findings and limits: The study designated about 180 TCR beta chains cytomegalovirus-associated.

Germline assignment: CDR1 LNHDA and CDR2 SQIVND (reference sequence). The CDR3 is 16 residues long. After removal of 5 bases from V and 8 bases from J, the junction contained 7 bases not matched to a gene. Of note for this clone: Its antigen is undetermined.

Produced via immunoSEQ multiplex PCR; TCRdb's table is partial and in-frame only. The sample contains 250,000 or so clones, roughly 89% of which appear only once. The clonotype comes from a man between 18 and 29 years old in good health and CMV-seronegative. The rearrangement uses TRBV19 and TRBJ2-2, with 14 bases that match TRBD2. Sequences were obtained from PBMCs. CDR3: CASSPAGLAGGGELFF. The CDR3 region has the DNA TGTGCCAGTAGTCCCGCCGGACTAGCGGGGGGAGGGGAGCTGTTTTTT.